This T cell receptor beta chain was captured in a study of early T cells in non-severe SARS-CoV-2 infection. Regarding this clonotype: Its target is not known.

The CDR3 is 13 residues long. Trimming removed 4 bases at V and 6 bases at J, with 10 bases between. Germline loops: CDR1 SGHTA, CDR2 FQGNSA. Whole-study results and caveats: The study's VDJdb matching favored anti-spike CD8 responses and missed private and CD4 specificities.

Researchers attached unique molecular identifiers to individual cDNA molecules. One entry per CDR3 protein results from TCRdb running MiXCR on the 5' RACE reads. The table shows nearly 110,000 distinct CDR3 sequences, with 8.5% to 14% occurring only once. Specimen: whole blood. The sequence was obtained from an adult who was a healthcare worker with PCR-confirmed SARS-CoV-2 infection or an uninfected control (not recorded which). The J gene is TRBJ2-1, the V gene TRBV7-2; D possibly matches TRBD1 or TRBD2 (5 bases each). The CDR3 loop is CASSSQGVNEQFF. The CDR3 DNA sequence: TGTGCCAGCAGCTCCCAGGGAGTCAATGAGCAGTTCTTC.